This T cell receptor beta chain originates from a study of T-cell memory formation after mild COVID-19 (dated by TCRdb to the early 2020s). Study-wide context: TCR sequence clusters from the two donors were found to be largely donor specific. The cohort comprised two young, previously healthy adult volunteers, one female and one male. T-cell clones expanding and contracting after mild COVID-19 in two donors were tracked by longitudinal TCRalpha and TCRbeta repertoire sequencing. Study-level results and caveats: The detection of some responding clones in pre-infection memory suggests that pre-existing cross-reactive memory T cells joined the SARS-CoV-2 response. Whether the second-wave clones peaking on day 37 were SARS-CoV-2 specific was not confirmed. Clones contracting from day 15 to 85 had balanced CD4/CD8 phenotypes, while a second wave expanding from day 15 to 37 was biased towards CD4+. Only a couple of mild cases were covered by the study, and larger cohorts that include severe cases with pre-infection samples were considered necessary. Contracting CD4+ clones turned up mainly in the CM and EM memory subsets, whereas EMRA was where CD8+ clones were enriched.

The run used an Illumina NovaSeq 6000. TCRalpha and TCRbeta cDNA libraries were built by 5'RACE with constant-segment primers, adding sample barcodes and unique molecular identifiers. RNA was extracted from every sample with Trizol reagent. Amplification of the libraries took two PCR steps, and the second step added a second sample barcode plus Illumina TruSeq adapters. Libraries were sequenced on an Illumina NovaSeq with 2 x 150 bp paired-end reads. Turning to the authors' computational methods: With migec v1.2.7, reads were demultiplexed and then collapsed into UMI-guided consensus sequences. Using mixcr v2.1.11, UMI consensuses were aligned to TRA and TRB V and J templates and then assembled into clonotypes. Clonotypes were classified as expanded or contracted when called significant by both edgeR and NoisET, with noise models trained on biological replicates. edgeR calls used a false discovery rate-adjusted p below 0.01 and a log2 fold-change threshold of 1. PCA with hierarchical clustering of max-normalized trajectories of the 1000 most abundant clonotypes was used as exploratory dynamics analysis. Separately sequenced CD4+ and CD8+ repertoires were used to assign a CD4 or CD8 phenotype to each responding clone. TCRdb reran the public reads through fastp at Q25 and MiXCR, keeping productive beta chains. Each CDR3 protein appears once, grouped with its most common genes and DNA. The V and J calls here are based on TCRdb, not the publication. The sample includes around 390,000 distinct CDR3 sequences, with around a sixth observed a single time. Roughly 21% of the sample is held by the ten biggest clonotypes.

The CDR3 contains 15 residues, cysteine and valine counted. The CDR3 DNA has 45 bases and is translated from base 1. In the germline V gene, CDR1 corresponds to SGHRS and CDR2 to YFSETQ. Trimming at the junction amounts to 4 bases on V and 2 bases on J, and the germline ends lie 16 bases apart. Ficoll-Paque density gradient centrifugation was the method used to isolate PBMCs. A few counts support this clonotype. This receptor's antigen is unknown. No quality values exist for individual bases; no much larger clone is one base distant. Sequenced: PBMCs or a T cell subset sorted from them (not recorded which). Recombination linked TRBV5-1 to TRBJ2-7; TRBD2 is perhaps the D gene, given 6 matching bases. The receptor's source is a man between 18 and 35 years old who had mild COVID-19 (a few samples of this study predate the infection). The sample titles of this study are shuffled in the database, so cell type and time point are left out; the donor was told from shared clones. This receptor has the CDR3 CASSQGSGGAYEQYV. The base sequence is TGCGCCAGCAGCCAGGGTTCGGGCGGGGCCTACGAGCAGTACGTC.